The 18 T cell receptor beta chains below come from one sample, sequenced in a study of T-cell reconstitution after alpha-beta-depleted transplantation in children. Findings and limits, study-wide: About two months after transplant, alpha-beta T cells reportedly came from several hundred expanded graft clones.

Library preparation (for TCRbeta) was performed with unique molecular identifiers. TCRdb fed the PCR reads into MiXCR, producing one record per CDR3 protein. The sample shows approximately 32,000 distinct CDR3 sequences, 5.5% to 7% of them seen only once. Their cognate antigens are unknown. The starting material was peripheral blood, obtained 60 days after TCRalphabeta/CD19-depleted stem cell transplant. The receptor set was obtained from a child in the first two years of life who had a stem cell transplant for acute myeloid leukemia, so the T cells may come from the graft donor.

This clonotype showed up many times. This chain uses TRBV7-9 with TRBJ2-1, with D possibly being TRBD2 (5 bases). The germline V gene encodes CDR1 SEHNR and CDR2 FQNEAQ (reference sequence). The ends were cut back, 3 bases at V and 9 bases at J, with 18 bases in the middle. The CDR3 loop spans 15 amino acids. The DNA of the CDR3 is TGTGCCAGCAGCTTCGCTAGGGTCGCCGCGGGTGAGCAGTTCTTC. Translated: CASSFARVAAGEQFF.

This clonotype was seen at least ten times. V usage is TRBV4-3 and J usage is TRBJ2-7, with D uncertain. The CDR3 sequence is 14 residues long. In germline, CDR1 is LGHNA, CDR2 YSLEER. V dropped 0 bases and J dropped 3 bases, with 9 bases sitting between them. In nucleotides, the CDR3 is TGCGCCAGCAGCCAAGATTGGGTAGGCTACGAGCAGTACTTC. As protein: CASSQDWVGYEQYF.

This clonotype was counted at least ten times. This sequence joins TRBV11-1 and TRBJ2-1, with TRBD2 matching over 10 bases. Germline V gene lookup returns CDR1 SGHAT and CDR2 FQDESV (reference sequence). The CDR3 loop spans 19 amino acids. The V and J ends lost 5 bases and 3 bases, in that order; junction bases with no gene match: 16. For the CDR3, the DNA is TGTGCCAGCAGCCCTCCCCGGCTAGCGGGAGACCCAGACTACAATGAGCAGTTCTTC. This sequence encodes CASSPPRLAGDPDYNEQFF.

The chain couples TRBV4-3 to TRBJ2-2; 13 positions match TRBD2. After removal of 4 bases from V and 7 bases from J, the junction contained 9 bases not matched to a gene. CDR1 LGHNA and CDR2 YSLEER come from the germline V gene. This CDR3 comprises 17 residues. The DNA of the CDR3 is TGCGCCAGCAGCCCCAAAACTAGCGGGAGGGCAGGCGGGGAGCTGTTTTTT. As protein: CASSPKTSGRAGGELFF.

Many counts were recorded for this clonotype. The chain combines TRBV4-3 with TRBJ2-1; a weak D match, TRBD2 (7 bases). The CDR3 spans 15 residues. CDR1 LGHNA and CDR2 YSLEER come from the germline V gene. Trimming stripped 4 bases from V and 6 bases from J, with 16 bases between. The CDR3: CASSPLLGGPNEQFF. The CDR3 DNA is TGCGCCAGCAGCCCTCTATTGGGGGGGCCCAATGAGCAGTTCTTC.

There are many counts of this clonotype. One end of the junction varies from germline; a read error may be responsible. The chain employs TRBV5-6 and TRBJ2-1; 16 bases are a match to TRBD2. CDR1 is SGHDT, CDR2 YYEEEE, per germline. The CDR3 is made up of 17 amino acids. The CDR3 loop reads CASSLGLAGGPGDEQFF. CDR3 DNA: TGTGCCAGCAGTTTGGGACTAGCGGGAGGGCCAGGCGATGAGCAGTTCTTC.

This clonotype rates as medium-sized. This chain connects TRBV3-1 to TRBJ1-5, with D uncertain. CDR3 length equals 15 residues. The ends were cut back, 1 base at V and 7 bases at J, with 14 bases in the middle. CDR1 is LGHDT and CDR2 is YNNKEL in the germline V gene (reference sequence). In DNA, the CDR3 is TGTGCCAGCAGCCAAGTTGCTGGGGTAGGGCAGCCCCAGCATTTT. Translated, it gives CASSQVAGVGQPQHF.

This clonotype was detected ten times or more. This chain joins TRBV2 and TRBJ2-7, with D perhaps TRBD1 (6 bases). Germline CDR1 SNHLY, CDR2 FYNNEI. There are 12 residues in the CDR3. Trimming cost V 5 bases and J 6 bases, with 11 bases left between them. The CDR3 loop reads CASSSTGFEQYF. The CDR3 coding sequence is TGTGCCAGCAGTTCCACAGGGTTCGAGCAGTACTTC.

This clonotype was observed many times. The CDR3 here is CASRQGTSTDTQYF. CDR3 coding DNA: TGTGCCAGCAGGCAAGGGACTAGCACAGATACGCAGTATTTT. The chain uses TRBV7-9 and TRBJ2-3; D is perhaps TRBD2 (6 bases). This CDR3 has 14 amino acids. V lost 6 bases, J lost 0 bases, and 10 bases lay in between. CDR1 and CDR2 (germline): SEHNR, FQNEAQ (reference sequence).

This clonotype was counted ten times or more. V gene TRBV7-6 combines with J gene TRBJ2-3, with 10 bases identical to TRBD1. V trimming: 2 bases; J trimming: 4 bases; junction bases outside the gene matches: 12. This CDR3 is built from 18 residues. CDR1 SGHVS and CDR2 FNYEAQ come from the germline V gene. This CDR3 reads CASSLYIGDRGSADTQYF. The CDR3, as DNA: TGTGCCAGCAGCTTATATATTGGGGACAGGGGTAGCGCAGATACGCAGTATTTT.

This clonotype was detected many times. The rearrangement joins TRBV7-8 to TRBJ2-2, with D uncertain. Germline-derived CDR1 and CDR2 are SGHVS and FQNEAQ. The CDR3 spans 15 residues. Trimming removed 3 bases from V and 0 bases from J, with 8 bases in between. DNA of the CDR3: TGTGCCAGCAGCTTGCGCCAGCCGAACACCGGGGAGCTGTTTTTT. As protein: CASSLRQPNTGELFF.

This clonotype was seen repeatedly, ten times or more. The gene calls are TRBV6-2 or TRBV6-3 and TRBJ2-7; 7 positions agree with TRBD1. Germline-derived CDR1 and CDR2 are MNHEY and SVGEGT. CDR3 length: 13 residues. Trimming took 8 bases from V and 5 from J; bases not matched to a gene: 9. This CDR3 is CASGEQGFNEQYF. DNA of the CDR3: TGTGCCAGCGGTGAACAGGGGTTCAACGAGCAGTACTTC.

This clonotype was detected many times. The chain recombines TRBV3-1 with TRBJ1-1; D is perhaps TRBD1 (6 bases). V lost 4 bases and J 5 bases, leaving 20 bases between the germline ends. Germline-derived CDR1 and CDR2 are LGHDT and YNNKEL (reference sequence). This CDR3 has 16 amino acids. For the CDR3, the DNA is TGTGCCAGCAGCCCCCGGTTGCGGGGGGCGAAGACTGAAGCTTTCTTT. It translates to CASSPRLRGAKTEAFF. Drawing the rest from reference TRBV3-1 and TRBJ1-1, the complete variable domain is DTAVSQTPKYLVTQMGNDKSIKCEQNLGHDTMYWYKQDSKKFLKIMFSYNNKELIINETVPNRFSPKSPDKAHLNLHINSLELGDSAVYFCASSPRLRGAKTEAFFGQGTRLTVV.

In its sample, this clonotype was seen many times. CDR3 residues: CASSQAAGGDGNTIYF. The CDR3 DNA follows: TGTGCCAGCAGCCAAGCGGCAGGGGGCGACGGAAACACCATATATTTT. The chain couples TRBV4-2 to TRBJ1-3; 8 nucleotides match TRBD1. Losses at the gene ends were 1 base for V and 4 bases for J; bases not matched to a gene: 6. CDR1 LGHNA and CDR2 YNFKEQ come from the germline V gene. The CDR3 loop spans 16 amino acids.

This clonotype appeared many times. The chain carries TRBV20-1 and TRBJ1-5; perhaps TRBD1 as D (6 bases). Deletions cut 6 bases from V and 7 bases from J, with 16 bases between. CDR3 size: 13 residues. Germline CDR1 DFQATT, CDR2 SNEGSKA (reference sequence). CDR3 DNA: TGCAGTGCGCAACAGGGTCTTCAGCAGCCCCAGCATTTT. Amino acid sequence: CSAQQGLQQPQHF.

This clonotype occurred many times. The chain has TRBV9 and TRBJ2-7; D is undetermined. The CDR3 is 13 residues long. Germline-derived CDR1 and CDR2 are SGDLS and YYNGEE. Trimming removed 0 bases at V and 7 bases at J, with 11 bases between. CDR3 in amino acids: CASSVEAWGEQYF. As DNA, the CDR3 is TGTGCCAGCAGCGTAGAGGCATGGGGTGAGCAGTACTTC.

This clonotype came up many times. The rearrangement uses TRBV11-2 and TRBJ2-7; TRBD2 matches at 11 bases. CDR1 and CDR2 (germline): SGHAT, FQNNGV. Trimming removed 6 bases from V and 0 bases from J; junction bases left unmatched: 13. The length of the CDR3 is 18 residues. The CDR3: CASRGTGLAGLPSYEQYF. DNA for the CDR3: TGTGCCAGCAGGGGAACCGGACTAGCGGGCCTCCCCTCCTACGAGCAGTACTTC.

DNA for the CDR3: TGTGCCAGCAGCTTAGGCTACGGCGCTCAAGGGGAGACCCAGTACTTC. Protein sequence: CASSLGYGAQGETQYF. The J gene is TRBJ2-5, the V gene TRBV13; D ambiguous. The length of the CDR3 is 16 residues. V was pared by 0 bases and J by 5 bases, with 16 bases between. Germline CDR1 reads PRHDT; CDR2 reads FYEKMQ (reference sequence).